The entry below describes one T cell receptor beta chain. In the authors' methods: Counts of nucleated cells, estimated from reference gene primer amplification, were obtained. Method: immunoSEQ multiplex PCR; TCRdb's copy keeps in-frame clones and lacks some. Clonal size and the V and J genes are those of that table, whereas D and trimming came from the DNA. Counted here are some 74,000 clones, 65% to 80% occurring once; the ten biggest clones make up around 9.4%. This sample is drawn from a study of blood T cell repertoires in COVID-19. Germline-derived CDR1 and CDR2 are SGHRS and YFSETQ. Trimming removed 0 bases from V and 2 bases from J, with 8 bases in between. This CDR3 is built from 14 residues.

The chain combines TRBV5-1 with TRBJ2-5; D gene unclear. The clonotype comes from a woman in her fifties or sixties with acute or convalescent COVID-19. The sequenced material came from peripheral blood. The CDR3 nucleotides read TGCGCCAGCAGCTTGGGGTTTAGTCAAGAGACCCAGTACTTC. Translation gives CASSLGFSQETQYF.